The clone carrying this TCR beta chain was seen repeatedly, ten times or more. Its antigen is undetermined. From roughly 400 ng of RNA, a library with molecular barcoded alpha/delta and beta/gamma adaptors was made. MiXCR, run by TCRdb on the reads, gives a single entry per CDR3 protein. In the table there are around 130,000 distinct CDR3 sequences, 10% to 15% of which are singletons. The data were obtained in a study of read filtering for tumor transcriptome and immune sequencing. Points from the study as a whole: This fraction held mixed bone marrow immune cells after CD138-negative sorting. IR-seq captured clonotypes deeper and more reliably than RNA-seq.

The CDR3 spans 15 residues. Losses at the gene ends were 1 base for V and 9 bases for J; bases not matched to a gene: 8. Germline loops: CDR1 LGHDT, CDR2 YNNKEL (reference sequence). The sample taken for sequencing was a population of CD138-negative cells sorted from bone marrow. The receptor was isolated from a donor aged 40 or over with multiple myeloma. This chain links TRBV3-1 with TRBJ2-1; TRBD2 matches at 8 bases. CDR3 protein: CASSQGALAGGEQFF. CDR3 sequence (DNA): TGTGCCAGCAGCCAAGGAGCTCTAGCGGGTGGTGAGCAGTTCTTC.